A single sample is the source of the 32 T cell receptor beta chains below, sequenced in a study of shared clonotypes between healthy human individuals. Selected positively for CCR7 and CD45RO-negative, naive CD8 cells excluded terminally differentiated effector memory CD45RA+ cells. Profiling relied on immunoSEQ multiplex PCR, and the TCRdb table lists in-frame clones only, not all of them. The sample records approximately 2,200,000 clones, approximately 94% being singletons. Sequencing used naive CD8+ T cells from PBMCs. All receptors derive from a man in his late teens or twenties in good health. Some clones in this sample may be carry-over from other donors' samples.

V usage is TRBV11-2 and J usage is TRBJ1-1; 11 bases align to TRBD1. Germline CDR1 SGHAT, CDR2 FQNNGV. V lost 5 bases and J lost 6; bases outside the gene matches: 8. The CDR3 spans 15 residues. DNA for the CDR3: TGTGCCAGCAGCCCGGACAGGGGGCTGATCCCTGAAGCTTTCTTT. Residues: CASSPDRGLIPEAFF.

This clone was found once. The chain is built from TRBV9 and TRBJ1-2, with D maybe TRBD1 (5 bases). The CDR3 runs to 17 residues. Looked up from germline, CDR1 is SGDLS and CDR2 is YYNGEE. The V end was cut by 3 bases, the J end by 1 base, with 19 bases between. The CDR3 bases are TGTGCCAGCAGCGGGCTCCCGGGGAGGGGAGGTAACTATGGCTACACCTTC. Its protein product is CASSGLPGRGGNYGYTF.

The V call is TRBV19, the J call TRBJ2-1; 10 bases align to TRBD2. Germline lookup yields CDR1 LNHDA and CDR2 SQIVND (reference sequence). This CDR3 has 15 residues. Unmatched junction bases numbered 3, after V lost 2 bases and J lost 5 bases. The chain's CDR3 is CASSIYGLADNEQFF. The DNA for the CDR3 is TGTGCCAGTAGTATATACGGACTAGCGGACAATGAGCAGTTCTTC.

This clone has a single count. Other nucleotide sequences in the sample specify the same CDR3. This chain links TRBV10-3 with TRBJ1-2; no clear D. This CDR3 spans 13 amino acids. Germline-derived CDR1 and CDR2 are ENHRY and SYGVKD. V gave up 3 bases and J gave up 0 bases, with 5 bases separating them. The CDR3 DNA sequence: TGTGCCATCAGTGACGGGTCTAACTATGGCTACACCTTC. Translation: CAISDGSNYGYTF.

The rearrangement uses TRBV27 and TRBJ1-1, with TRBD1 matching 9 bases. Germline CDR1 reads MNHEY; CDR2 reads SMNVEV (reference sequence). The CDR3 runs to 14 residues. The junction had 4 bases not matched to a gene; V was cut back by 4 bases and J by 4 bases. CDR3 sequence reads: CASSWTGAGTEAFF. The CDR3 DNA sequence: TGTGCCAGCAGTTGGACAGGGGCCGGCACTGAAGCTTTCTTT.

This chain connects TRBV23-1 to TRBJ1-3; the D is unclear. TRBV23-1 counts as an open reading frame of uncertain function. V lost 7 bases and J 2 bases, leaving 15 bases between the germline ends. The CDR3 has 15 amino acids. The CDR3 spells CASTLGPRAGNTIYF. The DNA for the CDR3 is TGCGCCAGCACCTTAGGCCCCCGGGCTGGAAACACCATATATTTT.

With respect to this clone: One end of the junction is discordant with germline, which a read error may explain. Other DNA sequences in this sample translate to the same CDR3. V and J are TRBV2 and TRBJ2-5; no clear D gene. The CDR3 has 10 amino acids. The germline gives CDR1 SNHLY, CDR2 FYNNEI. The CDR3 DNA reads as TGTGCCAGCAGGGAAGAGACCCAGTACTTC. It specifies CASREETQYF.

V is TRBV5-6 and J is TRBJ2-2; 13 bases align to TRBD2. This CDR3 contains 18 residues. The germline V gene has CDR1 SGHDT and CDR2 YYEEEE. Germline trimming cut 1 base from V and 4 bases from J; bases unmatched to any gene: 7. The CDR3 DNA sequence: TGTGCCAGCAGCTTGACTAGCGGGAGGGCCTTGGGCACCGGGGAGCTGTTTTTT. This encodes CASSLTSGRALGTGELFF.

The chain couples TRBV4-1 to TRBJ1-1; no reliable D call. CDR1 is MGHRA and CDR2 is YSYEKL in the germline V gene. This CDR3 has 15 amino acids. V was cut by 4 bases and J by 4 bases, with 16 bases left in between. Here the CDR3 DNA reads TGCGCCAGCAGCCGCTCTAGAGATCCCGGCACTGAAGCTTTCTTT. Translation: CASSRSRDPGTEAFF.

The rearrangement uses TRBV27 and TRBJ1-4; TRBD1 matches at 9 bases. This CDR3 has 18 residues. After removal of 6 bases from V and 0 bases from J, the junction contained 11 bases not matched to a gene. The germline V gene encodes CDR1 MNHEY and CDR2 SMNVEV (reference sequence). CDR3 nucleotide sequence: TGTGCCAGCAGGATGGCCTTTCGGACAGGGGCAACTAATGAAAAACTGTTTTTT. This codes for CASRMAFRTGATNEKLFF.

V usage is TRBV19 and J usage is TRBJ2-6; TRBD2 is a possible D gene (6 bases). Germline V lookup: CDR1 LNHDA, CDR2 SQIVND (reference sequence). This CDR3 region has 15 residues. The V and J ends lost 5 bases and 1 base respectively, with 9 bases between them. The DNA for the CDR3 is TGTGCCAGTAGTCCGGGGGATTCTGGGGCCAACGTCCTGACTTTC. This gives the protein CASSPGDSGANVLTF.

The gene calls are TRBV7-6 and TRBJ2-7, with 8 bases matching TRBD1. The CDR3 runs to 17 residues. The trim removed 5 bases at V and 6 bases at J, leaving 18 bases unmatched. The germline gives CDR1 SGHVS, CDR2 FNYEAQ. The CDR3 reads CASSLIPRRTGTAEQYF. DNA of the CDR3: TGTGCCAGCAGCCTCATACCCCGTCGGACAGGGACGGCCGAGCAGTACTTC.

The rearrangement joins TRBV4-1 to TRBJ1-2, with TRBD1 as a possible D gene (5 bases). V lost 1 base and J 6 bases, leaving 12 bases between the germline ends. Germline-derived CDR1 and CDR2 are MGHRA and YSYEKL. This CDR3 has 14 residues. CDR3 sequence (DNA): TGCGCCAGCAGCCAAGTAGGGGCTCTAAATGGCTACACCTTC. It encodes CASSQVGALNGYTF.

J is TRBJ2-5 and V is TRBV9, with 9 bases lining up with TRBD1. CDR3 length: 16 amino acids. V lost 0 bases, J lost 2 bases, and 5 bases stayed unmatched. Per germline, CDR1 SGDLS and CDR2 YYNGEE. Here the CDR3 DNA reads TGTGCCAGCAGCGTAGAAGGGACAGGGACACAAGAGACCCAGTACTTC. Amino acids: CASSVEGTGTQETQYF.

The chain uses TRBV4-3 and TRBJ1-2, with TRBD1 as a possible D gene (5 bases). V was cut by 2 bases and J by 8 bases, with 15 bases left in between. This CDR3 has 14 amino acids. Germline loops: CDR1 LGHNA, CDR2 YSLEER. This chain's CDR3 is CASSQSGGGYGYTF. CDR3 nucleotide sequence: TGCGCCAGCAGCCAAAGTGGTGGGGGTTACGGCTACACCTTC.

The V call is TRBV7-2, the J call TRBJ1-3; 9 nucleotides match TRBD1. The CDR3 consists of 19 residues. Germline CDR1 is SGHTA and CDR2 is FQGNSA. Trimming removed 7 bases from V and 3 bases from J; junction bases left unmatched: 19. CDR3 sequence reads: CASTSSGLRTGVVGNTIYF. CDR3 in DNA: TGTGCCAGCACCTCCTCCGGCTTAAGGACAGGGGTCGTTGGAAACACCATATATTTT.

The rearrangement uses TRBV19 and TRBJ2-4; D possibly matches TRBD1 or TRBD2 (5 bases each). Germline V gives CDR1 LNHDA, CDR2 SQIVND (reference sequence). The ends were cut back, 1 base at V and 0 bases at J, with 13 bases in the middle. This CDR3 is 17 amino acids long. In nucleotides, the CDR3 is TGTGCCAGTAGTATAGCGAGAGAGGGGTCAGCCAAAAACATTCAGTACTTC. This codes for CASSIAREGSAKNIQYF.

This chain connects TRBV6-5 to TRBJ2-1; D may be TRBD1 or TRBD2 (5 bases each). The CDR3 is 13 amino acids. Per germline, CDR1 MNHEY and CDR2 SVGAGI. Trimming stripped 5 bases from V and 5 bases from J, with 10 bases between. As DNA, the CDR3 is TGTGCCAGCAGTAGGGACGGTGACAATGAGCAGTTCTTC. Translated, it gives CASSRDGDNEQFF.

The chain couples TRBV7-9 to TRBJ2-1; tentative D call: TRBD2 (5 bases). CDR1 and CDR2 from the germline V gene are SEHNR and FQNEAQ (reference sequence). This CDR3 spans 13 amino acids. Trimming cost V 3 bases and J 12 bases, with 15 bases left between them. The CDR3 sequence is CASSFPTSEGQFF. CDR3 coding DNA: TGTGCCAGCAGCTTCCCAACCTCCGAGGGGCAGTTCTTC.

The chain has TRBV10-1 and TRBJ2-5; 7 bases agree with TRBD1. CDR1 and CDR2 from the germline V gene are WNHNN and SYGVQD (reference sequence). The CDR3 contains 15 residues. V was clipped by 0 bases and J by 6 bases; unmatched bases: 7. CDR3 amino acids: CASSESTGWRKTQYF. For the CDR3, the DNA is TGCGCCAGCAGTGAGTCGACAGGGTGGAGGAAGACCCAGTACTTC.

This chain joins TRBV29-1 and TRBJ2-3, with unresolved D. Per the germline V gene, CDR1 is SQVTM and CDR2 is ANQGSEA. The length of the CDR3 is 15 residues. The V end was cut by 5 bases, the J end by 2 bases, with 17 bases between. The CDR3 DNA reads TGCAGCGTTACCCCGCGACTCAGAGACACAGATACGCAGTATTTT. Protein product: CSVTPRLRDTDTQYF.

V usage is TRBV19 and J usage is TRBJ2-1; D gene ambiguous. The CDR3 covers 10 residues. Germline V gene data show CDR1 as LNHDA and CDR2 as SQIVND (reference sequence). Trimming left V 5 bases short and J 8 bases short, with 4 bases between. CDR3 DNA sequence: TGTGCCAGTAGTGGCGATGAGCAGTTCTTC. Its translation: CASSGDEQFF.

The genes are TRBV27 and TRBJ1-1; D is possibly TRBD1 (5 bases). Trimming took 6 bases from V and 2 from J, leaving 19 bases between them. This CDR3 is built from 16 residues. Germline CDR1 and CDR2: MNHEY and SMNVEV (reference sequence). CDR3 DNA sequence: TGTGCCAGCAGCTGGGACCTGACAGCTATTAACACTGAAGCTTTCTTT. The encoded protein is CASSWDLTAINTEAFF.

The CDR3 region is CASSFQGASEQYF. CDR3 in DNA: TGTGCCAGCAGCTTTCAGGGGGCGAGCGAGCAGTACTTC. The V and J genes are TRBV5-6 and TRBJ2-7; 8 bases are shared with TRBD1. Germline V CDR1 and CDR2: SGHDT, YYEEEE. The V and J ends lost 2 bases and 6 bases, in that order; junction bases with no gene match: 4. The CDR3 consists of 13 residues.

J is TRBJ2-7 and V is TRBV6-1; 8 bases fit TRBD2. Germline CDR1 MNHNS, CDR2 SASEGT. This CDR3 contains 14 residues. The V and J ends lost 3 bases and 3 bases, in that order; junction bases with no gene match: 4. The CDR3 loop is CASSEREEGYEQYF. CDR3 coding DNA: TGTGCCAGCAGTGAGCGGGAGGAGGGCTACGAGCAGTACTTC.

This chain uses TRBV27 with TRBJ2-3; D remains ambiguous. Trimming left V 2 bases short and J 1 base short, with 4 bases between. CDR3 length equals 13 residues. The germline V gene has CDR1 MNHEY and CDR2 SMNVEV (reference sequence). CDR3 loop: CASSLVRTDTQYF. CDR3 bases: TGTGCCAGCAGTTTAGTTCGCACAGATACGCAGTATTTT.

The chain employs TRBV6-5 and TRBJ1-1; TRBD1 agrees at 7 bases. The CDR3 runs 15 residues. CDR1 and CDR2 from the germline V gene are MNHEY and SVGAGI. The ends lost 2 bases at V and 1 base at J; junction bases unmatched: 4. The CDR3 spells CASSYREGANTEAFF. The DNA for the CDR3 is TGTGCCAGCAGTTACCGGGAGGGGGCGAACACTGAAGCTTTCTTT.

The J gene is TRBJ2-1, the V gene TRBV2, with 8 bases lining up with TRBD2. This CDR3 region has 13 residues. The J segment lost 7 bases and the V segment lost 8 bases, leaving 7 bases of the junction unmatched. Germline CDR1 reads SNHLY; CDR2 reads FYNNEI. CDR3 sequence: CASGSGGKNEQFF. The DNA of the CDR3 is TGTGCCAGCGGGTCGGGAGGGAAGAATGAGCAGTTCTTC. Complete variable domain (other parts from reference TRBV2 and TRBJ2-1): EPEVTQTPSHQVTQMGQEVILRCVPISNHLYFYWYRQILGQKVEFLVSFYNNEISEKSEIFDDQFSVERPDGSNFTLKIRSTKLEDSAMYFCASGSGGKNEQFFGPGTRLTVL.

The count of this clone is one. The DNA for the CDR3 is TGTGCCAGCAGCCAATTGGGACAGTCAAACGAGCAGTACTTC. It yields the protein CASSQLGQSNEQYF. The chain couples TRBV13 to TRBJ2-7; 7 bases fit TRBD1. This CDR3 has 14 residues. Looked up from germline, CDR1 is PRHDT and CDR2 is FYEKMQ (reference sequence). The junction had 9 bases not matched to a gene; V was cut back by 5 bases and J by 5 bases.

The J gene is TRBJ2-2, the V gene TRBV28; 7 bases line up with TRBD1. This CDR3 comprises 14 residues. J gave up 7 bases and V 3 bases, and 5 bases lay outside the gene matches. Germline CDR1 reads MDHEN; CDR2 reads SYDVKM. DNA for the CDR3: TGTGCCAGCAGTTTCGCGACAGGGATCGGGGAGCTGTTTTTT. Protein product: CASSFATGIGELFF.

The V gene is TRBV28, the J gene TRBJ1-1, with D perhaps TRBD1 (6 bases). Trimming removed 3 bases at V and 6 bases at J, with 14 bases between. This CDR3 region has 14 residues. Germline V CDR1 and CDR2: MDHEN, SYDVKM. This CDR3 reads CASSFPQQGPEAFF. The CDR3 DNA reads as TGTGCCAGCAGTTTCCCTCAACAGGGCCCTGAAGCTTTCTTT.

The rearrangement uses TRBV27 and TRBJ2-2; 8 bases map to TRBD2. J gave up 6 bases and V 6 bases, and 3 bases lay outside the gene matches. The V gene's germline CDR1 is MNHEY and CDR2 SMNVEV (reference sequence). This CDR3 has 13 residues. In nucleotides, the CDR3 is TGTGCCAGCAGATTAGCGGGATCCGGGGAGCTGTTTTTT. Its protein product is CASRLAGSGELFF.